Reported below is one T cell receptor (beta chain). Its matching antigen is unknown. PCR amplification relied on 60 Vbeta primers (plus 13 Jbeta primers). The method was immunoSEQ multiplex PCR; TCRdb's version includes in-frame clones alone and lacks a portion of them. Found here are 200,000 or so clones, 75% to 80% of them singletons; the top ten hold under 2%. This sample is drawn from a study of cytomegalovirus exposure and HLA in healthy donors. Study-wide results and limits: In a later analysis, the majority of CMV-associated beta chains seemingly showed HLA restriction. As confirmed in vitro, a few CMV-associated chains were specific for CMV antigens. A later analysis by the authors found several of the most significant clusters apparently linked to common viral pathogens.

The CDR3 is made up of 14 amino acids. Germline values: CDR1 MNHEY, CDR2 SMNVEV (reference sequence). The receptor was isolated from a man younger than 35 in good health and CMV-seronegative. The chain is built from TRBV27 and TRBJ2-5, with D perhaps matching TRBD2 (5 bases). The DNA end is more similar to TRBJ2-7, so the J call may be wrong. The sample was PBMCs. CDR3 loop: CASSPDGAAYEQYF. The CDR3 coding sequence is TGTGCCAGCAGTCCCGACGGAGCGGCCTACGAGCAGTACTTC.